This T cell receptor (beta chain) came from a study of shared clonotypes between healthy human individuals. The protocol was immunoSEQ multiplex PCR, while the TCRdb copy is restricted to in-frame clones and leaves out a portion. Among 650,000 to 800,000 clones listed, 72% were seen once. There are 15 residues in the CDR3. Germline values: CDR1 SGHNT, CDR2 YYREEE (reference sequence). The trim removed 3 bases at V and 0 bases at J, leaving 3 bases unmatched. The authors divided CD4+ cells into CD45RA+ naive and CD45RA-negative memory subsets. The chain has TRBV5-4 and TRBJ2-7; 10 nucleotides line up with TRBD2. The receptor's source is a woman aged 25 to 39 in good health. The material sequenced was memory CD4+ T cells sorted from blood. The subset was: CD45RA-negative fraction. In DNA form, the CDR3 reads TGTGCCAGCAGCTCCCCTAGCGGGAGCTCCTACGAGCAGTACTTC. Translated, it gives CASSSPSGSSYEQYF.